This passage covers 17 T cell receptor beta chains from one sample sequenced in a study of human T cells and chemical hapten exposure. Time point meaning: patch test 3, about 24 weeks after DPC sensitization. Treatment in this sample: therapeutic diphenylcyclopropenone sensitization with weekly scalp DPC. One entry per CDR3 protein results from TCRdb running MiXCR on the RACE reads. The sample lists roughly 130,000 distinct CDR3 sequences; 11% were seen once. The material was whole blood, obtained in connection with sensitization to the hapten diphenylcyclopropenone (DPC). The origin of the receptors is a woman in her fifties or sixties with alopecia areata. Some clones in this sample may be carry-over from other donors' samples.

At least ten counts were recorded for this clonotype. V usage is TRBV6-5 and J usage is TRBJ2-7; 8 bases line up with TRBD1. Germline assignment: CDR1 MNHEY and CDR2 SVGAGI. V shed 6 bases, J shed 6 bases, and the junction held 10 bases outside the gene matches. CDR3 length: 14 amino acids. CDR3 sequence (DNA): TGTGCCAGCAGCTGGACAGGGCCCTTCGGCGAGCAGTACTTC. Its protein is CASSWTGPFGEQYF.

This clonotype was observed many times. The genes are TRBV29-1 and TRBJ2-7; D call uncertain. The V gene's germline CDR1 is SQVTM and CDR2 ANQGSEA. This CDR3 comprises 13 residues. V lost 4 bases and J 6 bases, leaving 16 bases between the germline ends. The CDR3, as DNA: TGCAGCGTTGCGGAAAGGGTAGAAGGCGAGCAGTACTTC. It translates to CSVAERVEGEQYF.

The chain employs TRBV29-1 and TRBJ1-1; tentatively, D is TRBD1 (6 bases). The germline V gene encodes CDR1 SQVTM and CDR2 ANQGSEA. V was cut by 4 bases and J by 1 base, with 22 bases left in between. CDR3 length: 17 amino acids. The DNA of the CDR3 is TGCAGCGTTGCCCATATAAAAACGACAGGAGAGAACACTGAAGCTTTCTTT. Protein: CSVAHIKTTGENTEAFF. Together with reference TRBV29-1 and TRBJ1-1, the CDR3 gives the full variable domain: SAVISQKPSRDICQRGTSLTIQCQVDSQVTMMFWYRQQPGQSLTLIATANQGSEATYESGFVIDKFPISRPNLTFSTLTVSNMSPEDSSIYLCSVAHIKTTGENTEAFFGQGTRLTVV.

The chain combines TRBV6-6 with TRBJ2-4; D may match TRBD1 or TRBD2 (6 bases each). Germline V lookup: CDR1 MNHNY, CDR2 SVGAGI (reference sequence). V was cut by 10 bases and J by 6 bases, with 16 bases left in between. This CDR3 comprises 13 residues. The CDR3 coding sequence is TGTGCCATCGGAGGGGGTGTGGGAAACATTCAGTACTTC. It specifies CAIGGGVGNIQYF.

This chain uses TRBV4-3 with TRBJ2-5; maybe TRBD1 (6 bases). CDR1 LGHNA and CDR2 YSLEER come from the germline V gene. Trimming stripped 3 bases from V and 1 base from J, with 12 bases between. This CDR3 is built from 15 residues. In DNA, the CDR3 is TGCGCCAGCAGCCACCGTTGGGGGCCCCAAGAGACCCAGTACTTC. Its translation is CASSHRWGPQETQYF.

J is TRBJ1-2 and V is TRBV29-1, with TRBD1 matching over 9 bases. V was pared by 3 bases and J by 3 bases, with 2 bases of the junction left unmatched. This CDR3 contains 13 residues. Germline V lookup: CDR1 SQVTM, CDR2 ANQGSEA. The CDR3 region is CSVETGGDYGYTF. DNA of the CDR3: TGCAGCGTTGAGACAGGGGGTGACTATGGCTACACCTTC.

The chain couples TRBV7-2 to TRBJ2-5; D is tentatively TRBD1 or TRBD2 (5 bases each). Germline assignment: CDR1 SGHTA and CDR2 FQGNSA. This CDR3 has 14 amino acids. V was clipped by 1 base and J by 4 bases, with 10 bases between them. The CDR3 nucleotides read TGTGCCAGCAGCTTAGGGGGCCGGGGAGAGACCCAGTACTTC. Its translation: CASSLGGRGETQYF.

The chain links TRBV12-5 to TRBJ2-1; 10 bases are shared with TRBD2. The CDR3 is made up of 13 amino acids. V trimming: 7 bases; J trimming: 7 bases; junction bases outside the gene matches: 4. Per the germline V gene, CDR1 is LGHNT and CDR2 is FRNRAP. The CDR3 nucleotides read TGTGCTAGTGCCTTACTAGCGGGAAATGAGCAGTTCTTC. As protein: CASALLAGNEQFF.

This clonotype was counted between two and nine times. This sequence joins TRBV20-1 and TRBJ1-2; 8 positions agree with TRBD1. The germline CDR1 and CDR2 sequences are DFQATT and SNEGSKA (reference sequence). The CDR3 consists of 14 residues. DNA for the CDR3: TGCAGGGAGGGCGAGGCCAGGGGGCACGATGGCTACACCTTC. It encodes CREGEARGHDGYTF.

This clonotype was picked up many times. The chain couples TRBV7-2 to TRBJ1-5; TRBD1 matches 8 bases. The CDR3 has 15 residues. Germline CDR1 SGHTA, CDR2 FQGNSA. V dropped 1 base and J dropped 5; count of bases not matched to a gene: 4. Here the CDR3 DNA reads TGTGCCAGCAGCTTAGTAGGACAGGGAGATCAGCCCCAGCATTTT. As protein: CASSLVGQGDQPQHF. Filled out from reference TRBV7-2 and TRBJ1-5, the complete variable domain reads GAGVSQSPSNKVTEKGKDVELRCDPISGHTALYWYRQSLGQGLEFLIYFQGNSAPDKSGLPSDRFSAERTGGSVSTLTIQRTQQEDSAVYLCASSLVGQGDQPQHFGDGTRLSIL.

In nucleotides, the CDR3 is TGCGCCAGCAGTGAGTCAACCTACAGGGCGCCCAATCAGCCCCAGCATTTT. Its protein product is CASSESTYRAPNQPQHF. The gene calls are TRBV10-2 and TRBJ1-5; maybe TRBD1 (6 bases). With 0 bases removed from V and 3 bases from J, the gap between germline ends came to 15 bases. CDR3 size: 17 residues. Germline loops: CDR1 WSHSY, CDR2 SAAADI.

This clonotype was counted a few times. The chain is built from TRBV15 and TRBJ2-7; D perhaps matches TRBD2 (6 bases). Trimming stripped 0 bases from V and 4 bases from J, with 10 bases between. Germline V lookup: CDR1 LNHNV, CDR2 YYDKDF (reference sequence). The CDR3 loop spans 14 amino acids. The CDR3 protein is CATSRDRRGYEQYF. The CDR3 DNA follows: TGTGCCACCAGCAGAGATAGGCGGGGATACGAGCAGTACTTC.

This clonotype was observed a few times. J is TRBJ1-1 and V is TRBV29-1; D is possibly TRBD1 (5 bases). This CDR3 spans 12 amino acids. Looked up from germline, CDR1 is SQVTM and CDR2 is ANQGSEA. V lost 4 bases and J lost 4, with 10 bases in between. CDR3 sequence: CSVAGWVTEAFF. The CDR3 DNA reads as TGCAGCGTTGCAGGGTGGGTCACTGAAGCTTTCTTT.

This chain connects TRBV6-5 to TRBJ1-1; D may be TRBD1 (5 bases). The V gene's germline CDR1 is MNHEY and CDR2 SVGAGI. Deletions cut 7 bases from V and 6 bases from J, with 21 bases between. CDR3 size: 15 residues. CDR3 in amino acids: CASTWEGTDGAEAFF. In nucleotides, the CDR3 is TGTGCCAGCACGTGGGAGGGGACCGACGGGGCTGAAGCTTTCTTT.

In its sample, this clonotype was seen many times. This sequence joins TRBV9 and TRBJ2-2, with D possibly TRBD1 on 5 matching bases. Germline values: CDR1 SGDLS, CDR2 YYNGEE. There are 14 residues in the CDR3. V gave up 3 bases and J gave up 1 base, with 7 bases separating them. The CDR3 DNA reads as TGTGCCAGCAGCGGACAGATGAACACCGGGGAGCTGTTTTTT. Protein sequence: CASSGQMNTGELFF.

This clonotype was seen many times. The CDR3 DNA is TGTGCCAGCAGTTCGACAGGGCCGGGGGCCGGGGAGCTGTTTTTT. Protein product: CASSSTGPGAGELFF. The chain recombines TRBV6-5 with TRBJ2-2, with D possibly being TRBD1 (7 bases). CDR3 length equals 15 residues. The germline gives CDR1 MNHEY, CDR2 SVGAGI. Trimming took 4 bases from V and 6 from J, leaving 15 bases between them.

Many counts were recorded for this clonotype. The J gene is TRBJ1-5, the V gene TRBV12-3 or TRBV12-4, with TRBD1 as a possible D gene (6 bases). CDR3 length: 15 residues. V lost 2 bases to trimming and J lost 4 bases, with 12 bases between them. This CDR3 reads CASSLSGGANQPQHF. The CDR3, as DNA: TGTGCCAGCAGTTTATCGGGGGGCGCGAATCAGCCCCAGCATTTT.